These 6 T cell receptor beta chains share one sample of origin, sequenced in a study of OX40 agonist ivuxolimab in advanced cancers. Sequencing used immunoSEQ multiplex PCR; TCRdb keeps in-frame clones, though not all of them. The data show 65,000 to 85,000 clones, with about nine tenths seen just once and roughly 0.6% held by the top ten. This specimen consisted of CD4+ or CD8+ T cells sorted from blood, obtained in a trial of the OX40 agonist ivuxolimab. The receptors shown here come from an adult with an advanced solid tumor such as melanoma, head and neck, liver or kidney cancer.

This chain joins TRBV20-1 and TRBJ1-1; 8 bases map to TRBD1. Looked up from germline, CDR1 is DFQATT and CDR2 is SNEGSKA (reference sequence). The CDR3 extends over 11 amino acids. J was trimmed by 5 bases and V by 7 bases; bases with no gene match: 3. The CDR3 is CSVRGQTEAFF. In DNA, the CDR3 is TGCAGTGTCAGGGGGCAGACTGAAGCTTTCTTT.

This chain connects TRBV6-1 to TRBJ1-1, with 9 bases aligning to TRBD1. The CDR3 consists of 13 residues. V lost 5 bases and J lost 9; bases outside the gene matches: 7. The germline gives CDR1 MNHNS, CDR2 SASEGT. CDR3 nucleotides: TGTGCCAGCAGTCCTGCGGGACAGGGACAAGCTTTCTTT. Translated, it gives CASSPAGQGQAFF.

This chain uses TRBV6-5 with TRBJ1-1; possible D gene TRBD1, 5 bases. The V gene's germline CDR1 is MNHEY and CDR2 SVGAGI. This CDR3 contains 13 residues. V lost 5 bases and J 5 bases, leaving 12 bases between the germline ends. CDR3 amino acids: CASSPPGRTEAFF. Here the CDR3 DNA reads TGTGCCAGCAGTCCCCCGGGGCGGACTGAAGCTTTCTTT.

The table lists this clone with a count of one. The J gene is TRBJ2-3, the V gene TRBV5-1, with TRBD2 identical over 9 bases. This CDR3 is built from 15 residues. The germline gives CDR1 SGHRS, CDR2 YFSETQ. Trimming cost V 4 bases and J 4 bases; bases outside gene matches: 7. CDR3 in amino acids: CASSLSGRPSDTQYF. The CDR3 region has the DNA TGCGCCAGCAGCCTAAGCGGGAGGCCATCAGATACGCAGTATTTT.

V usage is TRBV19 and J usage is TRBJ2-4; D might be TRBD2 (5 bases). Trimming removed 3 bases from V and 7 bases from J, with 10 bases in between. Germline V lookup: CDR1 LNHDA, CDR2 SQIVND (reference sequence). This CDR3 has 13 residues. CDR3 region: CASSMEAMNIQYF. In DNA, the CDR3 is TGTGCCAGTAGTATGGAGGCAATGAACATTCAGTACTTC.

The chain recombines TRBV20-1 with TRBJ2-7, with D unclear. The CDR3 spans 11 residues. CDR1 is DFQATT, CDR2 SNEGSKA, per germline (reference sequence). V was shortened by 1 base and J by 4 bases, with 5 bases between the two germline ends. The DNA for the CDR3 is TGCAGTGCTAGAGTGGGATACGAGCAGTACTTC. Translating gives CSARVGYEQYF.